The 23 T cell receptor beta chains reported below all come from one sample, sequenced in a study of identical twins. MiXCR, applied by TCRdb to the 5' RACE reads, yields one record per CDR3 protein. Of around 530,000 distinct CDR3 sequences listed, approximately 16% are singletons. In addition, the sample was reused for a study of yellow fever vaccine responses in identical twins.

The sample was CD4+ T cells sorted from blood. The receptors originated from a woman aged 18-29 years in good health.

This clonotype was seen ten or more times. The CDR3 sequence: CASSLTSGSGHNEQFF. As DNA, the CDR3 is TGTGCCAGCAGCTTAACTAGCGGGAGTGGTCACAATGAGCAGTTCTTC. J is TRBJ2-1 and V is TRBV7-9; 11 positions match TRBD2. Trimming cost V 2 bases and J 5 bases; bases outside gene matches: 5. Germline assignment: CDR1 SEHNR and CDR2 FQNEAQ (reference sequence). CDR3 length: 16 amino acids.

In its sample, this clonotype was seen many times. V and J are TRBV5-5 and TRBJ2-2; no clear D. Trimming stripped 2 bases from V and 3 bases from J, with 14 bases between. The CDR3 totals 16 residues. Germline CDR1 and CDR2: SGHKS and YYEKEE (reference sequence). CDR3 sequence: CASSFQLLQHTGELFF. CDR3 DNA: TGTGCCAGCAGCTTCCAACTACTTCAGCACACCGGGGAGCTGTTTTTT.

Comment on this clonotype: A much larger clone lies a single base off, so this may be a read error. The chain joins TRBV5-6 to TRBJ2-1; 11 nucleotides align to TRBD2. Germline V gene data show CDR1 as SGHDT and CDR2 as YYEEEE. This CDR3 spans 15 amino acids. J gave up 8 bases and V 1 base, and 5 bases lay outside the gene matches. The CDR3 sequence is CASSLRLAGFYEQFF. The DNA of the CDR3 is TGTGCCAGCAGCTTGCGACTAGCGGGATTCTATGAGCAGTTCTTC.

The genes are TRBV5-1 and TRBJ2-1; D assignment may be TRBD1 or TRBD2 (6 bases each). V was trimmed by 4 bases and J by 5 bases, leaving 13 bases between them. Germline values: CDR1 SGHRS, CDR2 YFSETQ. CDR3 length: 14 residues. The CDR3 here is CASSMSGANNEQFF. The CDR3 region has the DNA TGCGCCAGCAGCATGTCGGGGGCTAACAATGAGCAGTTCTTC.

The CDR3 DNA is TGTGCCAGCAGTTTAGGGTTGGGCCATCACTACAATGAGCAGTTCTTC. It codes for CASSLGLGHHYNEQFF. The genes are TRBV12-3 or TRBV12-4 and TRBJ2-1, with D hard to call. There are 16 residues in the CDR3. Trimming took off 1 base at V and 3 bases at J, with 13 bases between the two ends.

This clonotype was picked up many times. V is TRBV5-1 and J is TRBJ2-3; D is undetermined. There are 13 residues in the CDR3. Per the germline V gene, CDR1 is SGHRS and CDR2 is YFSETQ. V was trimmed by 3 bases and J by 4 bases, leaving 9 bases between them. CDR3 DNA: TGCGCCAGCAGCTCAGGTGGTCCAGATACGCAGTATTTT. Amino acid sequence: CASSSGGPDTQYF.

The V and J genes are TRBV18 and TRBJ2-1; 12 bases line up with TRBD2. Germline assignment: CDR1 KGHSH and CDR2 LQKENI. The CDR3 is made up of 15 amino acids. The V segment lost 4 bases and the J segment 8 bases; nucleotides outside the gene matches: 6. CDR3 nucleotide sequence: TGTGCCAGCTCACGGTCTAGCGGGGGGGCGCATGAGCAGTTCTTC. Its translation is CASSRSSGGAHEQFF.

This clonotype has more than one count but fewer than ten. The rearrangement uses TRBV24-1 and TRBJ2-1; TRBD1 is a possible D gene (6 bases). V was pared by 7 bases and J by 5 bases, with 11 bases between. Germline V CDR1 and CDR2: KGHDR, SFDVKD. The CDR3 totals 13 residues. The CDR3 is CATSSTGNNEQFF. CDR3 DNA sequence: TGTGCCACCAGCTCGACAGGTAACAATGAGCAGTTCTTC.

CDR3 DNA sequence: TGTGCCAGCAGTTTAAGGCCCACTTACGAGCAGTACTTC. Translation gives CASSLRPTYEQYF. The chain is built from TRBV27 and TRBJ2-7; D unclear. The CDR3 has 13 amino acids. Deletions cut 2 bases from V and 4 bases from J, with 9 bases between. CDR1 is MNHEY, CDR2 SMNVEV, per germline (reference sequence).

This clonotype turned up a few times. The genes are TRBV10-3 and TRBJ2-1, with D unresolved. The V end was cut by 6 bases, the J end by 0 bases, with 12 bases between. CDR3 length equals 15 residues. Germline values: CDR1 ENHRY, CDR2 SYGVKD. The CDR3 nucleotides read TGTGCCATCAGCGGCGCCCTCAGCTCCTACAATGAGCAGTTCTTC. It yields the protein CAISGALSSYNEQFF.

A few counts support this clonotype. V gene TRBV4-1 combines with J gene TRBJ2-7; D uncertain. V lost 1 base and J lost 0, with 13 bases in between. This CDR3 region has 16 residues. Germline lookup yields CDR1 MGHRA and CDR2 YSYEKL. CDR3 in DNA: TGCGCCAGCAGCCAAGTTTCAGGTCAGAGCTCCTACGAGCAGTACGTC. Encoded protein: CASSQVSGQSSYEQYV.

This clonotype was recorded a few times. The rearrangement joins TRBV6-1 to TRBJ1-6; D ambiguous. The CDR3 spans 14 residues. Trimming pared 6 bases from V and 6 bases from J, leaving 12 bases between. CDR1 and CDR2 from the germline V gene are MNHNS and SASEGT. The CDR3 loop reads CASREIQINSPLHF. The CDR3 nucleotides read TGTGCCAGCAGGGAGATCCAGATTAATTCACCCCTCCACTTT.

This clonotype was observed a few times. The rearrangement joins TRBV6-1 to TRBJ2-7; D may match TRBD1 or TRBD2 (5 bases each). Looked up from germline, CDR1 is MNHNS and CDR2 is SASEGT. This CDR3 is 13 amino acids long. The germline V and J ends were trimmed by 6 bases and 5 bases, with 14 bases remaining between them. As DNA, the CDR3 is TGTGCCAGCAGATCCCGGGACCCCAACGAGCAGTACTTC. It is translated as CASRSRDPNEQYF.

As to this clonotype: One junction end does not reproduce the germline sequence, and a read error may be involved. The chain recombines TRBV4-1 with TRBJ1-5; D not certain. Germline V gene data show CDR1 as MGHRA and CDR2 as YSYEKL. This CDR3 is built from 13 residues. The CDR3, as DNA: TGCGCCAGCAGCCAAGAGGCGAATCGGCCCCAGCATTTT. The encoded protein is CASSQEANRPQHF.

The rearrangement uses TRBV5-1 and TRBJ2-7; 8 bases agree with TRBD1. The CDR3 contains 17 residues. J was trimmed by 3 bases and V by 0 bases; bases with no gene match: 11. Germline CDR1 is SGHRS and CDR2 is YFSETQ. CDR3 DNA: TGCGCCAGCAGCTTGGCCAAATTCGGACAGGGAAGCTACGAGCAGTACTTC. Translating gives CASSLAKFGQGSYEQYF.

This clonotype was found a few times. This chain links TRBV29-1 with TRBJ1-1; no clear D gene. The CDR3 has 12 amino acids. V was clipped by 7 bases and J by 11 bases, with 20 bases between them. Germline CDR1 SQVTM, CDR2 ANQGSEA. Here the CDR3 reads CSAGEWRADAFF. Written as DNA, the CDR3 is TGCAGCGCTGGGGAGTGGCGGGCCGATGCTTTCTTT.

CDR3 DNA: TGCAGTGCTAAGGGGGACAGGGGAGCTCTAAGGGAGTACGTC. It translates to CSAKGDRGALREYV. The chain employs TRBV20-1 and TRBJ2-7, with TRBD1 matching over 10 bases. CDR3 length equals 14 residues. J gave up 11 bases and V 4 bases, and 14 bases lay outside the gene matches. Germline CDR1 reads DFQATT; CDR2 reads SNEGSKA (reference sequence).

This clonotype was detected ten times or more. V is TRBV2 and J is TRBJ2-7; TRBD2 aligns across 10 bases. The CDR3 has 15 amino acids. Per the germline V gene, CDR1 is SNHLY and CDR2 is FYNNEI. After removal of 1 base from V and 2 bases from J, the junction contained 2 bases not matched to a gene. The CDR3 loop reads CASSEVTSGTYEQYF. CDR3 in DNA: TGTGCCAGCAGTGAAGTAACTAGCGGGACCTACGAGCAGTACTTC.

This chain uses TRBV19 with TRBJ2-1, with 10 bases matching TRBD2. The CDR3 extends over 15 amino acids. Germline V gives CDR1 LNHDA, CDR2 SQIVND (reference sequence). With 6 bases clipped from V and 8 bases from J, the junction kept 10 bases outside the gene matches. CDR3 nucleotide sequence: TGTGCCAGTAGAAGTAGCGGGAGGAACTCGGATGAGCAGTTCTTC. This encodes CASRSSGRNSDEQFF. The complete variable domain, with remaining parts taken from reference TRBV19 and TRBJ2-1, reads DGGITQSPKYLFRKEGQNVTLSCEQNLNHDAMYWYRQDPGQGLRLIYYSQIVNDFQKGDIAEGYSVSREKKESFPLTVTSAQKNPTAFYLCASRSSGRNSDEQFFGPGTRLTVL.

To note about this clonotype: A read error is possible here, since a much larger clone lies one base away. The chain is built from TRBV29-1 and TRBJ2-1, with D unclear. The CDR3 extends over 16 amino acids. From germline, CDR1 is SQVTM and CDR2 ANQGSEA. The DNA of the CDR3 is TGCAGCGTTGTAACCCCCCCGGGCGGATCCTACAAAGAGCAGTTCTTC. Its protein is CSVVTPPGGSYKEQFF.

This clonotype was seen a few times. This chain uses TRBV3-1 with TRBJ2-7; D call uncertain. Trimming removed 0 bases from V and 3 bases from J, with 12 bases in between. This CDR3 contains 15 residues. Germline V gene lookup returns CDR1 LGHDT and CDR2 YNNKEL (reference sequence). This CDR3 is CASSQDSWNFYEQYV. The DNA for the CDR3 is TGTGCCAGCAGCCAAGATTCCTGGAACTTCTACGAGCAGTACGTC.

The V and J genes are TRBV27 and TRBJ2-7, with 10 bases lining up with TRBD1. Germline-derived CDR1 and CDR2 are MNHEY and SMNVEV (reference sequence). The CDR3 is 15 amino acids. The J segment lost 6 bases and the V segment lost 4 bases, leaving 9 bases of the junction unmatched. The CDR3 sequence is CASSSPGQGESEQYF. CDR3 DNA sequence: TGTGCCAGCAGTTCCCCCGGACAGGGGGAAAGCGAGCAGTACTTC.

CDR3 sequence (DNA): TGCAGCGTTATAAGCGGGAGGACAGATACGCAGTATTTT. Translating it yields CSVISGRTDTQYF. This chain uses TRBV29-1 with TRBJ2-3; 9 bases are a match to TRBD2. CDR1 and CDR2 (germline): SQVTM, ANQGSEA. This CDR3 has 13 amino acids. V lost 5 bases, J lost 3 bases, and 3 bases stayed unmatched.